The entry below describes one TCR beta chain. The antigen is unknown. The data are from a study of T cells in localized non-small cell lung cancer. Clones were sequenced by immunoSEQ multiplex PCR, and TCRdb holds only the in-frame ones, with some missing. Altogether 13,000 or so clones are present, roughly 27% being singletons, with the ten largest covering about 7.2%. Points from the study as a whole: Appearing in adjacent lung were a median 57 of the top 100 tumor clones. Sequence data derive from only one tumor region, so heterogeneity remains possible. Uninvolved adjacent lung had higher T cell clonality than tumor and all other tissues.

The source was lung tumor tissue, collected before any cancer treatment. The TCR originated in a female donor of 60 years or more with stage I lung adenocarcinoma.

CDR3 DNA sequence: TGTGCCAGCAGTAGGCCGGGACCGTACCAAGAGACCCAGTACTTC. Encoded protein: CASSRPGPYQETQYF. The rearrangement joins TRBV9 to TRBJ2-5; D may be TRBD1 or TRBD2 (5 bases each). V lost 5 bases and J lost 0, with 14 bases in between. Germline V gives CDR1 SGDLS, CDR2 YYNGEE. The CDR3 spans 15 residues.